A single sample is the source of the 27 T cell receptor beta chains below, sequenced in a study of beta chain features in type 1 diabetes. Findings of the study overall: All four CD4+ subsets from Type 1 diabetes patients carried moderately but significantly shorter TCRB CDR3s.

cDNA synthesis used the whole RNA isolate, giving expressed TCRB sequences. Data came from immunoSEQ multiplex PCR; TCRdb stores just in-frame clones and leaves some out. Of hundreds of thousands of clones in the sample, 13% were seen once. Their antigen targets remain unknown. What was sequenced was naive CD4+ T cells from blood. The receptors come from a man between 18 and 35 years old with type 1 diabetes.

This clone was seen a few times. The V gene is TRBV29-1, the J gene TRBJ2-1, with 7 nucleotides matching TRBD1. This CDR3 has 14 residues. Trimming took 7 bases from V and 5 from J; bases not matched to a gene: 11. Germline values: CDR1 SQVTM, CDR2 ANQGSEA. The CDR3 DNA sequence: TGCAGCGCTACCCTACGGGACAGAAACAATGAGCAGTTCTTC. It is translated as CSATLRDRNNEQFF.

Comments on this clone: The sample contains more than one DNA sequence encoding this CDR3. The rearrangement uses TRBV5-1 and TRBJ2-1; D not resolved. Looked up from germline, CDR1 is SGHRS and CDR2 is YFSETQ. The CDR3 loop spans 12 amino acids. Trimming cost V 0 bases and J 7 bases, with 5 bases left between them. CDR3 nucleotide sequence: TGCGCCAGCAGCTTGGAGGGTAATGAGCAGTTCTTC. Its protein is CASSLEGNEQFF.

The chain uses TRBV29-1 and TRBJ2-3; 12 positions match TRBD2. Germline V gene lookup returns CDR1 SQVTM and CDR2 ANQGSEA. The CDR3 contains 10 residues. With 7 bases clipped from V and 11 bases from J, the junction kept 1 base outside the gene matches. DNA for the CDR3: TGCAGCGCGGGACTAGCGGGGCAGTATTTT. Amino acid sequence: CSAGLAGQYF.

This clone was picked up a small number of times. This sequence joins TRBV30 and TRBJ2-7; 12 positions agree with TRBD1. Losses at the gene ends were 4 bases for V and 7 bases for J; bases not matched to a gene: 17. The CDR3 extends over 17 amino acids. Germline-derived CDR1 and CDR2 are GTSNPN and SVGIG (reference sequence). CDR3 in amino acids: CAWTTDYWGQGAQEQYF. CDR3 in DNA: TGTGCCTGGACGACAGATTACTGGGGACAGGGGGCGCAAGAGCAGTACTTC.

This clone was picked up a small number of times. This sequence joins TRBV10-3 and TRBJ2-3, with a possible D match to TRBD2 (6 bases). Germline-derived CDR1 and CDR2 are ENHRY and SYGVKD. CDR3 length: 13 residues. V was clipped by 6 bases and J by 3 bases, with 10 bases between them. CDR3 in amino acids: CAISLALTDTQYF. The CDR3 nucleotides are TGTGCCATCAGCCTAGCGTTGACAGATACGCAGTATTTT.

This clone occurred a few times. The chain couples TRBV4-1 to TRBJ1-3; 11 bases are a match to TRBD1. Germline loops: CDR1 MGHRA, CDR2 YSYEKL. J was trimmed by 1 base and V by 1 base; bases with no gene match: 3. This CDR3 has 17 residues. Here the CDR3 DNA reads TGCGCCAGCAGCCAAGCCGGACAGGGGGCGTCTGGAAACACCATATATTTT. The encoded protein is CASSQAGQGASGNTIYF.

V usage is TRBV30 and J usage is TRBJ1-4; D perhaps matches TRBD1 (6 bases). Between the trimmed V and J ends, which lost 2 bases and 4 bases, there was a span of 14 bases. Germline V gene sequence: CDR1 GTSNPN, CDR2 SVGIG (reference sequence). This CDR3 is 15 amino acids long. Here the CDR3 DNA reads TGTGCCTGGAGTACACAGGGAGGGTTTAATGAAAAACTGTTTTTT. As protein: CAWSTQGGFNEKLFF. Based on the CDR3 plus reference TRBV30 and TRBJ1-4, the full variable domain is SQTIHQWPATLVQPVGSPLSLECTVEGTSNPNLYWYRQAAGRGLQLLFYSVGIGQISSEVPQNLSASRPQDRQFILSSKKLLLSDSGFYLCAWSTQGGFNEKLFFGSGTQLSVL.

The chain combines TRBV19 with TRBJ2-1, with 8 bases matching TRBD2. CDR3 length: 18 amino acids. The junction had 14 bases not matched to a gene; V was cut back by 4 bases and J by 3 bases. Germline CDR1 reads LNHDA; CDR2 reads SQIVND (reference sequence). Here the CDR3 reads CASSTRTPIAGSYNEQFF. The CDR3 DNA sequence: TGTGCCAGTAGTACAAGAACACCTATAGCGGGAAGCTACAATGAGCAGTTCTTC.

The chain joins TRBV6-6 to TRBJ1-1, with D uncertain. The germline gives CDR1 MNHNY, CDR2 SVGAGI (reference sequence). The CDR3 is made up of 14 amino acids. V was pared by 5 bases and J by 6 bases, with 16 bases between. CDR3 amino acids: CASSPFTGIPEAFF. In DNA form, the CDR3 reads TGTGCCAGCAGTCCCTTCACGGGGATACCTGAAGCTTTCTTT.

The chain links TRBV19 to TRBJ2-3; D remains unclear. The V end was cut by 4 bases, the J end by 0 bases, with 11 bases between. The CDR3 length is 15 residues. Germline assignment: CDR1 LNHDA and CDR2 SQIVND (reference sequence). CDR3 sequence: CASSSSPASTDTQYF. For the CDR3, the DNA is TGTGCCAGTAGTAGTAGCCCTGCTAGCACAGATACGCAGTATTTT.

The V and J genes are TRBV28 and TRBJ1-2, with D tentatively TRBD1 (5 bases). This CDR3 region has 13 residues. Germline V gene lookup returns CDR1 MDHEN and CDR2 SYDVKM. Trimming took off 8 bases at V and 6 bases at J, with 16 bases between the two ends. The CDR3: CASLPGPENGYTF. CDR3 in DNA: TGTGCCAGCCTCCCGGGGCCGGAGAATGGCTACACCTTC.

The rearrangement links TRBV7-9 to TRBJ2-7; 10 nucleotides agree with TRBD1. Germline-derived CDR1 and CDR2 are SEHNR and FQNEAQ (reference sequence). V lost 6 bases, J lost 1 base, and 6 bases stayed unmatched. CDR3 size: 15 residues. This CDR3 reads CASRLGGQGSYEQYF. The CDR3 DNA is TGTGCCAGCAGGCTCGGGGGACAGGGGTCCTACGAGCAGTACTTC.

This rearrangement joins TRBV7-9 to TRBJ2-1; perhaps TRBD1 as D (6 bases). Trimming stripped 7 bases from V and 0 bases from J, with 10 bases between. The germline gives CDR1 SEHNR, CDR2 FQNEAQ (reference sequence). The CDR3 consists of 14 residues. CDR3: CASTGDHSYNEQFF. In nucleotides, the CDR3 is TGTGCCAGCACAGGGGACCACTCCTACAATGAGCAGTTCTTC.

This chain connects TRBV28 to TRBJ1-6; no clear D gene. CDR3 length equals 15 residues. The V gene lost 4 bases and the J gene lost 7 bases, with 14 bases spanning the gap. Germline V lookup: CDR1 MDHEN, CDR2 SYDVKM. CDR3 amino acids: CASSSPELGNSPLHF. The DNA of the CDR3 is TGTGCCAGCAGTTCACCCGAACTGGGGAATTCACCCCTCCACTTT.

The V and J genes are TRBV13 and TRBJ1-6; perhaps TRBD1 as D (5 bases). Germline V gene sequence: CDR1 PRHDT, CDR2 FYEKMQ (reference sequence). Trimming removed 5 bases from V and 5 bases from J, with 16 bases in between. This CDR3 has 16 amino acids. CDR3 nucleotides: TGTGCCAGCAGCCGCATAGGGGACCGAGATAATTCACCCCTCCACTTT. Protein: CASSRIGDRDNSPLHF.

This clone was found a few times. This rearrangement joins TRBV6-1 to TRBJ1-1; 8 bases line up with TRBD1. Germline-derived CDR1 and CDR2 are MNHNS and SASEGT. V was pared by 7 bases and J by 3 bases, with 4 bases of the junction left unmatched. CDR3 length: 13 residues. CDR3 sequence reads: CASTWTGYTEAFF. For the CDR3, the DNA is TGTGCCAGCACATGGACAGGGTACACTGAAGCTTTCTTT.

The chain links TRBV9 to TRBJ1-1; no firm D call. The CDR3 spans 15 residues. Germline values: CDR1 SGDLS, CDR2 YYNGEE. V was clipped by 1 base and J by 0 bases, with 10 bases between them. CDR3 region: CASSVSDRLNTEAFF. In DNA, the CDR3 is TGTGCCAGCAGCGTAAGTGACCGATTGAACACTGAAGCTTTCTTT. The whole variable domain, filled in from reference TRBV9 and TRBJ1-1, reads DSGVTQTPKHLITATGQRVTLRCSPRSGDLSVYWYQQSLDQGLQFLIQYYNGEERAKGNILERFSAQQFPDLHSELNLSSLELGDSALYFCASSVSDRLNTEAFFGQGTRLTVV.

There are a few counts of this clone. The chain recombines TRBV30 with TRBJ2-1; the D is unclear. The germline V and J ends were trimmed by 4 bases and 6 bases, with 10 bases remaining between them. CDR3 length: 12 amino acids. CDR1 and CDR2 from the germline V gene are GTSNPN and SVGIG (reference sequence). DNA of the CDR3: TGTGCCTGGAATCGTGTGACCAATGAGCAGTTCTTC. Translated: CAWNRVTNEQFF. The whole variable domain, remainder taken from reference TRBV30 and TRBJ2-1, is SQTIHQWPATLVQPVGSPLSLECTVEGTSNPNLYWYRQAAGRGLQLLFYSVGIGQISSEVPQNLSASRPQDRQFILSSKKLLLSDSGFYLCAWNRVTNEQFFGPGTRLTVL.

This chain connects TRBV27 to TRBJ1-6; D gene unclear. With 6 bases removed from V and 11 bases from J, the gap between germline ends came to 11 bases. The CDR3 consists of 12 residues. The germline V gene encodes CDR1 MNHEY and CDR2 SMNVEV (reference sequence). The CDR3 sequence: CASSSGPPPLHF. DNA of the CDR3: TGTGCCAGCAGCTCAGGACCGCCACCCCTCCACTTT.

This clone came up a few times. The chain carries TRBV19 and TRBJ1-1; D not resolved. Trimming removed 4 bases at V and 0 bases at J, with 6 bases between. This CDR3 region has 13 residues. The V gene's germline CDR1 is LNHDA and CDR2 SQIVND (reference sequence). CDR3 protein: CASSSQVNTEAFF. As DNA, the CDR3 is TGTGCCAGTAGTAGTCAGGTGAACACTGAAGCTTTCTTT.

The CDR3 here is CASSRGTSGGLGETQYF. In DNA, the CDR3 is TGCGCCAGCAGCCGGGGGACTAGCGGGGGACTCGGGGAGACCCAGTACTTC. J is TRBJ2-5 and V is TRBV4-1; 14 bases match TRBD2. The CDR3 contains 17 residues. Germline assignment: CDR1 MGHRA and CDR2 YSYEKL. After removal of 4 bases from V and 5 bases from J, the junction contained 9 bases not matched to a gene.

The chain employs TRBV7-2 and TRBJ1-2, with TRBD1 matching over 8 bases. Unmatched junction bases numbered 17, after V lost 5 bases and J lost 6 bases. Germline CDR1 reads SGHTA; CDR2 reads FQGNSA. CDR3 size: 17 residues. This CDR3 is CASSNPGTGVRSNGYTF. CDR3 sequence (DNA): TGTGCCAGCAGCAACCCCGGGACAGGCGTGAGGAGTAATGGCTACACCTTC.

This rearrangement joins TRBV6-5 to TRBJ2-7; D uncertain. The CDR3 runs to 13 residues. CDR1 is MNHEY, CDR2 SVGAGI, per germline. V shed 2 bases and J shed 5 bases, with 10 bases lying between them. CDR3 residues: CASSYEATNEQYF. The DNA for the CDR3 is TGTGCCAGCAGTTACGAGGCCACCAACGAGCAGTACTTC.

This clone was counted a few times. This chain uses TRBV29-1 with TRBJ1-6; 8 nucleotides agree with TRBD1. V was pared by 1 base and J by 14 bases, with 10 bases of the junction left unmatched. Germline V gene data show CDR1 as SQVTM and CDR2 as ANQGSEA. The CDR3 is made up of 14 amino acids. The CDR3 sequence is CSVEVGTGGSALHF. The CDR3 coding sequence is TGCAGCGTTGAAGTCGGGACAGGAGGCAGTGCCCTCCACTTT.

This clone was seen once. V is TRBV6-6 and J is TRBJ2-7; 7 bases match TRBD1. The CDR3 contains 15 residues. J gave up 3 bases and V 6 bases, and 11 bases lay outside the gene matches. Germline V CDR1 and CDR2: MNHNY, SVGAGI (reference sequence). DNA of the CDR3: TGTGCCAGCAGACACTCCCTTGGGGACAGCTACGAGCAGTACTTC. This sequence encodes CASRHSLGDSYEQYF.

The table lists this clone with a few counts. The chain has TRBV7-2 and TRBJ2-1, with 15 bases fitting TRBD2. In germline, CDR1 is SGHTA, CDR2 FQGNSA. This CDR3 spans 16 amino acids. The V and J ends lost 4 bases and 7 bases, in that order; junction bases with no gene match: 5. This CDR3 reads CASSSGTSGGRNEQFF. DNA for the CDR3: TGTGCCAGCAGCTCAGGGACTAGCGGGGGGAGGAATGAGCAGTTCTTC. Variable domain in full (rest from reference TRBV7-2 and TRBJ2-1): GAGVSQSPSNKVTEKGKDVELRCDPISGHTALYWYRQSLGQGLEFLIYFQGNSAPDKSGLPSDRFSAERTGGSVSTLTIQRTQQEDSAVYLCASSSGTSGGRNEQFFGPGTRLTVL.

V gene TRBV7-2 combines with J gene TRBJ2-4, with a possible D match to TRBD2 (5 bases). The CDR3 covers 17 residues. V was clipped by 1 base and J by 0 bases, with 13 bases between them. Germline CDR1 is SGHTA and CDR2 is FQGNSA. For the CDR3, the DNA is TGTGCCAGCAGCTTAGTCGGACTGTGGCAAGCCAAAAACATTCAGTACTTC. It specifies CASSLVGLWQAKNIQYF.